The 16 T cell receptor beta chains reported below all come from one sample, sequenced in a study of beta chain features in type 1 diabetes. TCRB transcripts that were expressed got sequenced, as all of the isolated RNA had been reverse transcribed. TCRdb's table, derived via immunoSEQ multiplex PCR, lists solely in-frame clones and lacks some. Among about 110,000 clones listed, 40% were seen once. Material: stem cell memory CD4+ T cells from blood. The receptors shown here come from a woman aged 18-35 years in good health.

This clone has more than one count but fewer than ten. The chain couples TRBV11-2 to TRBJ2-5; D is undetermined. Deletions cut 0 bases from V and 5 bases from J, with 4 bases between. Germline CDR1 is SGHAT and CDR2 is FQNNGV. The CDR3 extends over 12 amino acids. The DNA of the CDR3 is TGTGCCAGCAGCTTAGACCGGGAGACCCAGTACTTC. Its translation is CASSLDRETQYF.

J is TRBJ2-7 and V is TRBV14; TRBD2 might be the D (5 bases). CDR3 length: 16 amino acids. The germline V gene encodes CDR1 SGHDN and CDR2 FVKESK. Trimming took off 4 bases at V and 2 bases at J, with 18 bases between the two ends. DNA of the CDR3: TGTGCCAGCAGCCTCCGACGGAGAGGGAAGGCCTACGAGCAGTACTTC. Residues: CASSLRRRGKAYEQYF.

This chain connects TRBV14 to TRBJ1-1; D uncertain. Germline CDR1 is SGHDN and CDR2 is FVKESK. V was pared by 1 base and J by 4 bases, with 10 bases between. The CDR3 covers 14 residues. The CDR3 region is CASSQVRSGTEAFF. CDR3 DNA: TGTGCCAGCAGCCAAGTGAGGTCGGGCACTGAAGCTTTCTTT.

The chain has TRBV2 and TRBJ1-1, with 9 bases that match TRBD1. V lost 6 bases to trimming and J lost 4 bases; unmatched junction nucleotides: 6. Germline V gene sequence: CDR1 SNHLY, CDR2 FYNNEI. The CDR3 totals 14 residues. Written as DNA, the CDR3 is TGTGCCAGCAGGGAACAGGGGGCGAGCACTGAAGCTTTCTTT. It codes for CASREQGASTEAFF.

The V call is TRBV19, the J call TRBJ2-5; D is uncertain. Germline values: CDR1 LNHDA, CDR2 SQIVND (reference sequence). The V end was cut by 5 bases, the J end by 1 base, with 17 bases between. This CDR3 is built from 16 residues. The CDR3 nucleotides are TGTGCCAGTAGTGCCCTGAGTGCGGTCAGCCAAGAGACCCAGTACTTC. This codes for CASSALSAVSQETQYF.

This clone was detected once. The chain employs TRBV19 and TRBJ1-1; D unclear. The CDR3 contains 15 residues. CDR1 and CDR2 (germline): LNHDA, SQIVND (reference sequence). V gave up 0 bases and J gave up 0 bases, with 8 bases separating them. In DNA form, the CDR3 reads TGTGCCAGTAGTATAGATTGGCAGATGAACACTGAAGCTTTCTTT. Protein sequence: CASSIDWQMNTEAFF.

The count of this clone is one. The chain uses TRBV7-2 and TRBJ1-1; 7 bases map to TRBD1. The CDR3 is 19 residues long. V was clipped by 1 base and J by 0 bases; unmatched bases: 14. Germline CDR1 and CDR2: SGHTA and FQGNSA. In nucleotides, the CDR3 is TGTGCCAGCAGCTTAGTCCAAAGGGGGCGTTTTTCTATGAACACTGAAGCTTTCTTT. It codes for CASSLVQRGRFSMNTEAFF.

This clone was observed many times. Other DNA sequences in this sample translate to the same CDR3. CDR3 sequence: CASSSLYEQYF. Written as DNA, the CDR3 is TGTGCCAGCAGCTCGTTATACGAGCAGTACTTC. The chain is built from TRBV7-9 and TRBJ2-7; the D is unclear. Looked up from germline, CDR1 is SEHNR and CDR2 is FQNEAQ (reference sequence). The V gene lost 4 bases and the J gene lost 4 bases, with 5 bases spanning the gap. This CDR3 comprises 11 residues. The full variable domain, with the rest looked up from reference TRBV7-9 and TRBJ2-7, is DTGVSQNPRHKITKRGQNVTFRCDPISEHNRLYWYRQTLGQGPEFLTYFQNEAQLEKSRLLSDRFSAERPKGSFSTLEIQRTEQGDSAMYLCASSSLYEQYFGPGTRLTVT.

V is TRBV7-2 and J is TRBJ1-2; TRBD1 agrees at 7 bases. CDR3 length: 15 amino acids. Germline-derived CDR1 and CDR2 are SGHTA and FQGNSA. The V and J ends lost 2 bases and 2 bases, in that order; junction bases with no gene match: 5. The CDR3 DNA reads TGTGCCAGCAGCTTACAGGGGGGAAACAACTATGGCTACACCTTC. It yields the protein CASSLQGGNNYGYTF.

CDR3 region: CASSDSGRETQYF. The CDR3 bases are TGTGCCAGCAGTGATTCCGGGAGGGAGACCCAGTACTTC. V usage is TRBV2 and J usage is TRBJ2-5, with 7 bases that match TRBD2. Germline V gives CDR1 SNHLY, CDR2 FYNNEI. V shed 3 bases, J shed 5 bases, and the junction held 3 bases outside the gene matches. This CDR3 has 13 amino acids.

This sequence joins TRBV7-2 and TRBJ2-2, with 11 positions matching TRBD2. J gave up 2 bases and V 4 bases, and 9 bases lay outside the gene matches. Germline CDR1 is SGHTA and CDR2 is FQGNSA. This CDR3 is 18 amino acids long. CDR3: CASSSPSGRLRNTGELFF. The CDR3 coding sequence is TGTGCCAGCAGCTCCCCTAGCGGGAGGCTACGAAACACCGGGGAGCTGTTTTTT.

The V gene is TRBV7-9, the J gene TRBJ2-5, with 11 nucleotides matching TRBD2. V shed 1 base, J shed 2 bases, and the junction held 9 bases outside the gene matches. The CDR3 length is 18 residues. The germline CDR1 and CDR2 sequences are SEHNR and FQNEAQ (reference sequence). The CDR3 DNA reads TGTGCCAGCAGCTTAGTTTTGTGGACTAGCGGGCAGCAAGAGACCCAGTACTTC. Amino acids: CASSLVLWTSGQQETQYF.

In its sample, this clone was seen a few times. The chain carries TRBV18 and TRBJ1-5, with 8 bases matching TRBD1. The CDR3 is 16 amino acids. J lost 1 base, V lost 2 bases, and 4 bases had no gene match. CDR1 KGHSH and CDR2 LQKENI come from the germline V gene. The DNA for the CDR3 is TGTGCCAGCTCACCATTCTGGACAGGGAGCAATCAGCCCCAGCATTTT. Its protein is CASSPFWTGSNQPQHF.

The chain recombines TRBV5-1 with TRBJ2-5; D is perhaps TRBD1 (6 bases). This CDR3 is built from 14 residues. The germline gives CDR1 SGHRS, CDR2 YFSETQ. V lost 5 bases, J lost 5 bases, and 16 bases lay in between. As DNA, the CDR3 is TGCGCCAGCAGACCAGGACAGCCCTGGGAGACCCAGTACTTC. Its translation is CASRPGQPWETQYF.

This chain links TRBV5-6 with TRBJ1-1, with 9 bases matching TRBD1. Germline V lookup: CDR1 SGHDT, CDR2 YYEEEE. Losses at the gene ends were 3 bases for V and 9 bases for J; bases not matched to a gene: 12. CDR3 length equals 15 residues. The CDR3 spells CASSSFGTGRLQAFF. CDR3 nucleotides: TGTGCCAGCAGCTCCTTCGGGACAGGGAGGTTACAAGCTTTCTTT.

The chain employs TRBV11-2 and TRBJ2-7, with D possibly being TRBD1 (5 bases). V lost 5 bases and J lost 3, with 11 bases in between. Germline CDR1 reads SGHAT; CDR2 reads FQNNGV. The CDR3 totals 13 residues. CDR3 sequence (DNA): TGTGCCAGCAGCCCCCCAGGGTTCTACGAGCAGTACTTC. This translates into CASSPPGFYEQYF.